This T cell receptor (beta chain) emerged from a study of blood T cell repertoires in COVID-19. Study summary: Sites in the United States, Italy and Spain provided acute and convalescent COVID-19 samples. Nucleic acid was either cDNA or gDNA, and it came from T cells, B-cell-depleted T cells, or PBMCs.

Trimming took 4 bases from V and 7 from J, leaving 20 bases between them. Germline CDR1 reads LGHNA; CDR2 reads YSLEER. CDR3 length equals 16 residues. Study processing details: Reference gene primer amplification gave nucleated cell count estimates. This table comes from immunoSEQ multiplex PCR, and its TCRdb copy is limited to in-frame clones, with some not included. That table furnishes V, J and clone size, whereas the DNA furnished D and trimming. This table has some 58,000 clones, over 70% appearing once. The TCR originated in a human donor in a cohort sampled during active COVID-19. The V gene is TRBV4-3, the J gene TRBJ2-1; TRBD2 might be the D (6 bases). Sequencing was carried out using peripheral blood. CDR3 sequence (DNA): TGCGCCAGCAGCCGAGAGGTCGGGAGCCGTTCGAATGAGCAGTTCTTC. It is translated as CASSREVGSRSNEQFF.